This T cell receptor beta chain was identified during a study of blood T cell repertoires in COVID-19. Clones were sequenced by immunoSEQ multiplex PCR, and TCRdb holds only the in-frame ones, with some missing. This sample yields nearly 95,000 clones, of which around four fifths are seen a single time; roughly 15% belongs to the top ten. Per germline, CDR1 SGHKS and CDR2 YYEKEE (reference sequence). V dropped 5 bases and J dropped 1 base, with 12 bases sitting between them. The CDR3 is made up of 14 amino acids. This sequence was found in a human donor in a cohort sampled during active COVID-19. Sequenced material: peripheral blood. The rearrangement links TRBV5-5 to TRBJ1-1; D is possibly TRBD1 (5 bases). CDR3 nucleotide sequence: TGTGCCAGCAGTTTCGGACATCAGAACACTGAAGCTTTCTTT. As protein: CASSFGHQNTEAFF.